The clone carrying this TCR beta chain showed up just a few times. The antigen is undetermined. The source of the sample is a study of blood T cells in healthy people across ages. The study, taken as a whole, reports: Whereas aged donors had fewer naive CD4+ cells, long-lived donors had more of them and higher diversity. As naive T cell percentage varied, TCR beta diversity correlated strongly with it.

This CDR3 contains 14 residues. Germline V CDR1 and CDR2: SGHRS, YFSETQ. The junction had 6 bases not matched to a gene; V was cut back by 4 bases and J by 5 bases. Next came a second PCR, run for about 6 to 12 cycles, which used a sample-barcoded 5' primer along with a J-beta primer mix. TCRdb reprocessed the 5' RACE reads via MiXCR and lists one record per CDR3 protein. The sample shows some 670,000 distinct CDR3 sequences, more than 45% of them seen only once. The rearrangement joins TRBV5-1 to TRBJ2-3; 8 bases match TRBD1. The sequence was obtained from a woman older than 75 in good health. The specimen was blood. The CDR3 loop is CASSPDRVVDTQYF. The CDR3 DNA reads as TGCGCCAGCAGCCCGGACAGGGTGGTAGATACGCAGTATTTT.